This T cell receptor beta chain was captured by sequencing in a study of T cells in Graves' hyperthyroidism and ophthalmopathy. It was RNA transcripts that yielded the amplified TCR beta CDR3 regions. The HTBI primer set served for first-round RT-PCR of the TCR CDR3. A single record per CDR3 protein comes from TCRdb applying MiXCR to the multiplex PCR reads. The top ten hold roughly a tenth of the sample, which has about 740,000 distinct CDR3 sequences, 12% to 15% seen once. J was trimmed by 9 bases and V by 4 bases; bases with no gene match: 5. CDR3 length: 14 residues. CDR1 is DFQATT, CDR2 SNEGSKA, per germline (reference sequence). Hyperthyroidism in the patients, aged 18 to 65, was newly diagnosed and under 2 months in duration.

The specimen sequenced was blood. The chain has TRBV20-1 and TRBJ2-1, with 14 bases lining up with TRBD2. This sequence originates from a woman aged 18-35 years with Graves' hyperthyroidism. The CDR3 protein is CSAKGLAGVTEQFF. CDR3 DNA sequence: TGCAGTGCTAAGGGACTAGCGGGAGTCACTGAGCAGTTCTTC.